These 21 T cell receptor beta chains came from one sample sequenced in a study of control samples from healthy donors and cancer patients. Clones were read by immunoSEQ multiplex PCR, and TCRdb kept only the in-frame ones, dropping some. The sample carries 25,000 or so clones, roughly 85% recorded once. Sequenced: PBMCs. These receptors all stem from a woman aged 55-70 years with head and neck cancer.

V gene TRBV19 combines with J gene TRBJ2-3; the match to TRBD2 covers 7 bases. The CDR3 contains 16 residues. Germline V gene sequence: CDR1 LNHDA, CDR2 SQIVND (reference sequence). V lost 7 bases to trimming and J lost 0 bases; unmatched junction nucleotides: 10. CDR3 in amino acids: CASNRARGGSTDTQYF. DNA for the CDR3: TGTGCCAGTAACCGCGCCCGGGGAGGGAGCACAGATACGCAGTATTTT.

As concerns this clone: One end of the junction varies from germline; a read error may be responsible. V gene TRBV18 combines with J gene TRBJ2-4; D assignment may be TRBD1 or TRBD2 (5 bases each). The CDR3 loop spans 16 amino acids. The V gene's germline CDR1 is KGHSH and CDR2 LQKENI. CDR3 residues: CASSPPKQGAENIQYF. The DNA for the CDR3 is TGTGCCAGCTCACCACCGAAGCAGGGAGCCGAAAACATTCAGTACTTC.

The chain has TRBV19 and TRBJ1-1; 7 bases line up with TRBD1. This CDR3 is 14 amino acids long. Germline assignment: CDR1 LNHDA and CDR2 SQIVND (reference sequence). J gave up 1 base and V 4 bases, and 3 bases lay outside the gene matches. CDR3 coding DNA: TGTGCCAGTAGTACCCACAGGGGGAACACTGAAGCTTTCTTT. This encodes CASSTHRGNTEAFF.

This clone was seen just once. The chain's CDR3 is CASTQGTVNYGYTF. The CDR3 coding sequence is TGTGCCAGCACCCAGGGGACAGTTAACTATGGCTACACCTTC. The chain is built from TRBV6-6 and TRBJ1-2; 7 bases line up with TRBD1. The germline gives CDR1 MNHNY, CDR2 SVGAGI (reference sequence). Trimming at V came to 7 bases and at J to 1 base, leaving 6 bases not matched to a gene. CDR3 size: 14 residues.

The CDR3 reads CASSIRDAQTYEQYF. CDR3 in DNA: TGTGCCAGCAGCATCCGGGACGCGCAAACCTACGAGCAGTACTTC. The J gene is TRBJ2-7, the V gene TRBV6-5; D may be TRBD1 or TRBD2 (5 bases each). The CDR3 length is 15 residues. Germline lookup yields CDR1 MNHEY and CDR2 SVGAGI. Trimming left V 6 bases short and J 2 bases short, with 17 bases between.

The genes are TRBV5-4 and TRBJ1-1; possible D gene TRBD1, 6 bases. This CDR3 has 14 residues. Deletions cut 4 bases from V and 4 bases from J, with 14 bases between. The germline CDR1 and CDR2 sequences are SGHNT and YYREEE (reference sequence). The CDR3 is CASSPQGGGTEAFF. CDR3 sequence (DNA): TGTGCCAGCAGCCCACAGGGTGGGGGCACTGAAGCTTTCTTT.

The chain uses TRBV5-1 and TRBJ1-1, with D hard to call. The CDR3 runs to 13 residues. Trimming took off 2 bases at V and 3 bases at J, with 8 bases between the two ends. The V gene's germline CDR1 is SGHRS and CDR2 YFSETQ. CDR3: CASSFEGYTEAFF. The CDR3 bases are TGCGCCAGCAGCTTTGAGGGCTACACTGAAGCTTTCTTT.

The chain recombines TRBV7-9 with TRBJ1-5, with 7 bases identical to TRBD1. Trimming at V came to 5 bases and at J to 5 bases, leaving 6 bases not matched to a gene. In germline, CDR1 is SEHNR, CDR2 FQNEAQ (reference sequence). This CDR3 is built from 14 residues. CDR3 nucleotide sequence: TGTGCCAGCAGCCGGACAGGCTCTCATCAGCCCCAGCATTTT. Translated: CASSRTGSHQPQHF.

The J gene is TRBJ2-3, the V gene TRBV4-3; the match to TRBD2 covers 11 bases. Germline CDR1 and CDR2: LGHNA and YSLEER. The CDR3 is made up of 17 amino acids. With 0 bases clipped from V and 5 bases from J, the junction kept 7 bases outside the gene matches. CDR3 in DNA: TGCGCCAGCAGCCAAGATGTGACTAGCGGGGCTTTAGATACGCAGTATTTT. Translated, it gives CASSQDVTSGALDTQYF.

The chain links TRBV7-2 to TRBJ1-2; a possible D gene is TRBD1 (5 bases). The CDR3 runs 13 residues. The V end lost 1 base, the J end lost 8 bases, and 11 bases lay between the germline ends. Germline CDR1 is SGHTA and CDR2 is FQGNSA. The CDR3 spells CASSLGSREGYTF. The CDR3 region has the DNA TGTGCCAGCAGCTTAGGAAGCAGGGAAGGCTACACCTTC.

The table lists this clone with a count of one. The chain combines TRBV5-1 with TRBJ2-7; D gene uncertain. Germline loops: CDR1 SGHRS, CDR2 YFSETQ. The CDR3 has 13 residues. The V end lost 1 base, the J end lost 7 bases, and 12 bases lay between the germline ends. This CDR3 reads CASSLSGRGEQYF. CDR3 nucleotide sequence: TGCGCCAGCAGCTTGTCCGGCCGTGGGGAGCAGTACTTC.

The CDR3 sequence is CASSEDRDSTDTQYF. CDR3 coding DNA: TGTGCCAGCTCGGAGGACAGGGATAGCACAGATACGCAGTATTTT. The V and J genes are TRBV7-2 and TRBJ2-3, with 8 bases lining up with TRBD1. J gave up 0 bases and V 8 bases, and 7 bases lay outside the gene matches. In germline, CDR1 is SGHTA, CDR2 FQGNSA. There are 15 residues in the CDR3. The full variable domain, with the rest looked up from reference TRBV7-2 and TRBJ2-3, is GAGVSQSPSNKVTEKGKDVELRCDPISGHTALYWYRQSLGQGLEFLIYFQGNSAPDKSGLPSDRFSAERTGGSVSTLTIQRTQQEDSAVYLCASSEDRDSTDTQYFGPGTRLTVL.

V and J are TRBV5-4 and TRBJ1-2, with TRBD1 matching 7 bases. J gave up 2 bases and V 3 bases, and 1 base lay outside the gene matches. Germline V gene lookup returns CDR1 SGHNT and CDR2 YYREEE (reference sequence). The CDR3 is 13 residues long. CDR3 loop: CASSSGGNYGYTF. The CDR3 DNA sequence: TGTGCCAGCAGCTCAGGGGGGAACTATGGCTACACCTTC.

CDR3 amino acids: CASTRPSGANVLTF. The CDR3 coding sequence is TGTGCCAGCACCCGGCCTTCTGGGGCCAACGTCCTGACTTTC. V usage is TRBV11-2 and J usage is TRBJ2-6; no clear D gene. V gave up 7 bases and J gave up 1 base, with 8 bases separating them. CDR1 is SGHAT and CDR2 is FQNNGV in the germline V gene. The CDR3 runs to 14 residues.

This rearrangement joins TRBV18 to TRBJ1-6; no clear D gene. CDR1 KGHSH and CDR2 LQKENI come from the germline V gene. V shed 3 bases and J shed 3 bases, with 12 bases lying between them. There are 16 residues in the CDR3. For the CDR3, the DNA is TGTGCCAGCTCACCTATTAGGGCCGGCTATAATTCACCCCTCCACTTT. Translation gives CASSPIRAGYNSPLHF.

The CDR3 DNA is TGTGCCAGCAGTCGTATGTCACCCGGGACAGGGACAAGAAACACCATATATTTT. It is translated as CASSRMSPGTGTRNTIYF. The rearrangement joins TRBV6-6 to TRBJ1-3; 9 bases align to TRBD1. The germline gives CDR1 MNHNY, CDR2 SVGAGI (reference sequence). J gave up 5 bases and V 5 bases, and 16 bases lay outside the gene matches. This CDR3 is built from 18 residues.

This chain uses TRBV19 with TRBJ1-2, with D perhaps matching TRBD1 (6 bases). The CDR3 runs 12 residues. Germline-derived CDR1 and CDR2 are LNHDA and SQIVND (reference sequence). Trimming took off 6 bases at V and 5 bases at J, with 10 bases between the two ends. CDR3 in amino acids: CASSWTEYGYTF. DNA of the CDR3: TGTGCCAGTAGCTGGACAGAGTATGGCTACACCTTC.

The J gene is TRBJ1-1, the V gene TRBV24-1; possibly TRBD1 for D (6 bases). Trimming pared 7 bases from V and 3 bases from J, leaving 11 bases between. The CDR3 length is 13 residues. The germline CDR1 and CDR2 sequences are KGHDR and SFDVKD. This CDR3 reads CATRGGPHTEAFF. The CDR3 DNA reads as TGTGCCACCAGGGGGGGGCCGCACACTGAAGCTTTCTTT.

The chain has TRBV28 and TRBJ2-3; no firm D call. The length of the CDR3 is 15 residues. With 4 bases removed from V and 2 bases from J, the gap between germline ends came to 13 bases. The V gene's germline CDR1 is MDHEN and CDR2 SYDVKM. CDR3 in amino acids: CASSSPPELTDTQYF. In nucleotides, the CDR3 is TGTGCCAGCAGTTCTCCCCCAGAACTCACAGATACGCAGTATTTT.

This rearrangement joins TRBV27 to TRBJ2-3; 9 bases match TRBD2. The CDR3 contains 18 residues. The V gene end was trimmed by 2 bases and the J gene end by 2 bases; junction bases not matched to a gene: 11. Germline CDR1 and CDR2: MNHEY and SMNVEV (reference sequence). This CDR3 reads CASSLKSAGGLPTDTQYF. The CDR3 bases are TGTGCCAGCAGTTTAAAATCGGCGGGGGGGCTCCCCACAGATACGCAGTATTTT.

V gene TRBV14 combines with J gene TRBJ2-5; possible D gene TRBD1, 6 bases. The length of the CDR3 is 13 residues. V shed 1 base and J shed 4 bases, with 7 bases lying between them. CDR1 SGHDN and CDR2 FVKESK come from the germline V gene. The CDR3 is CASSQGRGETQYF. CDR3 DNA: TGTGCCAGCAGCCAAGGCAGGGGAGAGACCCAGTACTTC. The full variable domain, its missing parts supplied by reference TRBV14 and TRBJ2-5, is EAGVTQFPSHSVIEKGQTVTLRCDPISGHDNLYWYRRVMGKEIKFLLHFVKESKQDESGMPNNRFLAERTGGTYSTLKVQPAELEDSGVYFCASSQGRGETQYFGPGTRLLVL.